One sample yielded the 28 T cell receptor beta chains listed below, sequenced in a study of regulatory T cells in long-lasting Graves disease. Time point of the sample: persistent/refractory GD, antithyroid drugs over 5 years with positive TRAb. Scientists built the TCR library using RNA that was extracted from PBMCs. For TCR beta, libraries came from iRepertoire HTBI primers and Arm-PCR of CDR3 regions. TCRdb processed the multiplex PCR reads anew with MiXCR; each CDR3 protein has one entry. The sample carries 600,000 to 850,000 distinct CDR3 sequences, 25% to 30% recorded once. Sequencing was performed on peripheral blood mononuclear cells (PBMCs), taken when the disease was refractory, from a patient treated with antithyroid drugs. Receptor source: a female donor with Graves disease.

This chain joins TRBV6-1 and TRBJ2-7; 9 bases agree with TRBD2. The V gene end was trimmed by 5 bases and the J gene end by 7 bases; junction bases not matched to a gene: 12. Germline lookup yields CDR1 MNHNS and CDR2 SASEGT. The CDR3 sequence is 15 residues long. The CDR3 nucleotides are TGTGCCAGCAGTCGCGGGACTAGCAATTGGCAAGAGCAGTACTTC. This encodes CASSRGTSNWQEQYF.

The chain uses TRBV11-2 and TRBJ1-1, with 7 positions matching TRBD1. The CDR3 consists of 17 residues. CDR1 SGHAT and CDR2 FQNNGV come from the germline V gene. Losses at the gene ends were 8 bases for V and 2 bases for J; bases not matched to a gene: 17. Here the CDR3 DNA reads TGTGCCAGCTTCGTCCTTCCCGCAGGACAGGATAACACTGAAGCTTTCTTT. This encodes CASFVLPAGQDNTEAFF.

V gene TRBV20-1 combines with J gene TRBJ2-7; 13 bases are a match to TRBD2. V gave up 5 bases and J gave up 4 bases; unmatched junction bases: 11. This CDR3 spans 16 amino acids. Germline V lookup: CDR1 DFQATT, CDR2 SNEGSKA (reference sequence). The CDR3 DNA reads TGCAGTGCTTCTGACCGGACTAGCGGGAGAGGGTACGAGCAGTACTTC. Translation: CSASDRTSGRGYEQYF.

This clonotype was seen a handful of times. The chain carries TRBV29-1 and TRBJ1-2; D uncertain. The CDR3 has 10 amino acids. Germline values: CDR1 SQVTM, CDR2 ANQGSEA. V lost 3 bases and J 6 bases, leaving 5 bases between the germline ends. The CDR3 is CSVDGNGYTF. CDR3 DNA sequence: TGCAGCGTTGATGGGAATGGCTACACCTTC.

The chain is built from TRBV2 and TRBJ1-3; no clear D. The CDR3 is 16 amino acids. Germline V gene data show CDR1 as SNHLY and CDR2 as FYNNEI. The V end was cut by 6 bases, the J end by 7 bases, with 22 bases between. The DNA of the CDR3 is TGTGCCAGCAGCTTTAACCGGAGGCTCGATGGTAACACCATATATTTT. It encodes CASSFNRRLDGNTIYF.

This clonotype has a handful of counts. This chain links TRBV29-1 with TRBJ1-2, with a tentative D call TRBD1 (5 bases). The CDR3 has 13 residues. The germline V gene has CDR1 SQVTM and CDR2 ANQGSEA. V lost 3 bases, J lost 4 bases, and 12 bases lay in between. The CDR3 sequence is CSVDLWQGYGYTF. DNA for the CDR3: TGCAGCGTTGACCTTTGGCAGGGCTATGGCTACACCTTC.

This clonotype was detected only a few times. The rearrangement joins TRBV11-2 to TRBJ1-4, with a weak D call TRBD1 (6 bases). V lost 1 base, J lost 6 bases, and 12 bases lay in between. Germline assignment: CDR1 SGHAT and CDR2 FQNNGV. This CDR3 is built from 15 residues. This CDR3 is CASSLVGGLDEKLFF. CDR3 bases: TGTGCCAGCAGCTTAGTAGGGGGATTGGATGAAAAACTGTTTTTT. The whole variable domain, filled in from reference TRBV11-2 and TRBJ1-4, reads EAGVAQSPRYKIIEKRQSVAFWCNPISGHATLYWYQQILGQGPKLLIQFQNNGVVDDSQLPKDRFSAERLKGVDSTLKIQPAKLEDSAVYLCASSLVGGLDEKLFFGSGTQLSVL.

The chain is built from TRBV3-1 and TRBJ1-4, with D possibly being TRBD1 (5 bases). Looked up from germline, CDR1 is LGHDT and CDR2 is YNNKEL (reference sequence). Trimming removed 0 bases from V and 7 bases from J, with 18 bases in between. The CDR3 is made up of 17 amino acids. The CDR3: CASSQDVGGAVREKLFF. The CDR3 DNA sequence: TGTGCCAGCAGCCAAGATGTGGGGGGAGCGGTTCGTGAAAAACTGTTTTTT.

About this clonotype: A junction boundary mismatches the germline segment, possibly from a read error. The chain is built from TRBV12-3 or TRBV12-4 and TRBJ2-5; 7 bases align to TRBD1. The CDR3 runs 13 residues. The CDR3 DNA reads TGTGCCGGCAGCCCCGACAGGGTGGAGACCCAGTACTTC. Translation: CAGSPDRVETQYF.

The chain is built from TRBV5-1 and TRBJ1-5, with TRBD1 identical over 9 bases. Losses at the gene ends were 4 bases for V and 7 bases for J; bases not matched to a gene: 12. The CDR3 covers 16 residues. Per the germline V gene, CDR1 is SGHRS and CDR2 is YFSETQ. CDR3 in DNA: TGCGCCAGCAGCGTGGGGGGACAGGGTATCGGACAGCCCCAGCATTTT. Amino acids: CASSVGGQGIGQPQHF.

This clonotype was found many times. The rearrangement joins TRBV27 to TRBJ1-6, with 8 bases lining up with TRBD1. Germline V gene lookup returns CDR1 MNHEY and CDR2 SMNVEV (reference sequence). The CDR3 has 15 amino acids. V shed 4 bases, J shed 7 bases, and the junction held 6 bases outside the gene matches. CDR3 sequence reads: CASSSTGVENSPLHF. The CDR3 nucleotides are TGTGCCAGCAGTTCGACAGGGGTTGAGAATTCACCCCTCCACTTT.

A few counts support this clonotype. V is TRBV6-2 or TRBV6-3 and J is TRBJ1-5; D call uncertain. Trimming removed 3 bases from V and 3 bases from J, with 9 bases in between. CDR1 and CDR2 from the germline V gene are MNHEY and SVGEGT. This CDR3 contains 14 residues. The CDR3 DNA sequence: TGTGCCAGCAGTTATTCCGGACCCAATCAGCCCCAGCATTTT. It codes for CASSYSGPNQPQHF.

The chain couples TRBV10-3 to TRBJ1-1; 10 bases match TRBD1. Germline values: CDR1 ENHRY, CDR2 SYGVKD. Trimming at V came to 4 bases and at J to 3 bases, leaving 8 bases not matched to a gene. This CDR3 comprises 16 residues. The DNA for the CDR3 is TGTGCCATCAGTGGGAGCGTGGGGACAGGGGACACTGAAGCTTTCTTT. Amino acid sequence: CAISGSVGTGDTEAFF.

The genes are TRBV6-1 and TRBJ2-7; D is ambiguous. CDR3 size: 15 residues. The V end was cut by 4 bases, the J end by 6 bases, with 19 bases between. CDR1 is MNHNS, CDR2 SASEGT, per germline. CDR3 nucleotides: TGTGCCAGCAGTGGTGATTTGCTGGGGTCATCCGAGCAGTACTTC. Encoded protein: CASSGDLLGSSEQYF.

This clonotype was counted between two and nine times. The chain recombines TRBV28 with TRBJ1-5; D unresolved. Trimming removed 8 bases from V and 1 base from J, with 9 bases in between. The CDR3 spans 13 residues. Germline CDR1 MDHEN, CDR2 SYDVKM. DNA of the CDR3: TGTGCCAGCGGGCCGCCCAGCAATCAGCCCCAGCATTTT. This sequence encodes CASGPPSNQPQHF.

As for this clonotype: A read error likely explains this, since a far larger clone differs by one base. The chain joins TRBV29-1 to TRBJ2-1; 11 bases agree with TRBD2. Germline V gene lookup returns CDR1 SQVTM and CDR2 ANQGSEA. The length of the CDR3 is 16 residues. V was pared by 6 bases and J by 10 bases, with 17 bases of the junction left unmatched. CDR3 protein: CSVQIPGTSGAYEQFF. CDR3 nucleotide sequence: TGCAGCGTCCAAATCCCCGGGACTAGCGGTGCCTACGAGCAGTTCTTC.

This chain connects TRBV20-1 to TRBJ2-5; a weak D match, TRBD1 (5 bases). The germline CDR1 and CDR2 sequences are DFQATT and SNEGSKA (reference sequence). V lost 6 bases to trimming and J lost 2 bases, with 19 bases between them. This CDR3 has 15 amino acids. The CDR3 DNA follows: TGCAGTGCAAACCCCTCGAGACAGCTACAAGAGACCCAGTACTTC. As protein: CSANPSRQLQETQYF.

This clonotype was recorded once. This chain connects TRBV5-1 to TRBJ2-2; no reliable D call. The germline V and J ends were trimmed by 3 bases and 3 bases, with 12 bases remaining between them. The CDR3 covers 15 residues. CDR1 and CDR2 (germline): SGHRS, YFSETQ. CDR3 nucleotides: TGCGCCAGCAGCTCACCGCGTTGGGACACCGGGGAGCTGTTTTTT. This translates into CASSSPRWDTGELFF.

The table lists this clonotype with many counts. The chain employs TRBV6-5 and TRBJ2-7, with D perhaps TRBD2 (5 bases). CDR3 size: 16 residues. The germline V and J ends were trimmed by 0 bases and 0 bases, with 12 bases remaining between them. CDR1 and CDR2 (germline): MNHEY, SVGAGI. The CDR3 bases are TGTGCCAGCAGTTACTCGAAGGCCAGCGGCTCCTACGAGCAGTACTTC. This translates into CASSYSKASGSYEQYF.

The chain combines TRBV11-1 with TRBJ1-1; no definite D call. V lost 5 bases to trimming and J lost 0 bases, with 10 bases between them. The length of the CDR3 is 14 residues. Germline V gene lookup returns CDR1 SGHAT and CDR2 FQDESV (reference sequence). The DNA for the CDR3 is TGTGCCAGCAGCCACCCCCCTCTGAACACTGAAGCTTTCTTT. Amino acids: CASSHPPLNTEAFF.

This clonotype was counted only a few times. The J gene is TRBJ1-1, the V gene TRBV6-1, with 8 positions matching TRBD1. This CDR3 has 15 amino acids. CDR1 and CDR2 (germline): MNHNS, SASEGT. J lost 5 bases, V lost 3 bases, and 8 bases had no gene match. CDR3 protein: CASSETSGGSTEAFF. The CDR3 region has the DNA TGTGCCAGCAGTGAGACGTCAGGGGGCAGTACTGAAGCTTTCTTT.

In this sample, this clonotype turned up a few times. The V gene is TRBV30, the J gene TRBJ1-2; perhaps TRBD1 as D (5 bases). CDR1 is GTSNPN, CDR2 SVGIG, per germline (reference sequence). V was pared by 2 bases and J by 2 bases, with 9 bases between. This CDR3 spans 13 amino acids. The CDR3 is CAWSQGRNYGYTF. The CDR3 region has the DNA TGTGCCTGGAGTCAGGGACGGAACTATGGCTACACCTTC.

This clonotype has just a few counts. The J gene is TRBJ2-7, the V gene TRBV6-9, with 9 bases lining up with TRBD1. CDR1 is MNHGY, CDR2 SVAAGI, per germline. The V segment lost 4 bases and the J segment 0 bases; nucleotides outside the gene matches: 7. The length of the CDR3 is 16 residues. The CDR3 loop reads CASSSPSTGGSYEQYF. The CDR3 nucleotides are TGTGCCAGCAGTTCCCCGTCGACAGGGGGCTCCTACGAGCAGTACTTC.

This chain connects TRBV29-1 to TRBJ2-7, with a possible D match to TRBD1 (6 bases). V lost 7 bases to trimming and J lost 2 bases, with 15 bases between them. This CDR3 comprises 13 residues. Germline V lookup: CDR1 SQVTM, CDR2 ANQGSEA. In DNA form, the CDR3 reads TGCAGCGCCGAAGGCAGGGGCCCCTACGAGCAGTACTTC. Translation gives CSAEGRGPYEQYF.

The chain employs TRBV19 and TRBJ2-1; perhaps D is TRBD1 or TRBD2 (5 bases each). Between the trimmed V and J ends, which lost 4 bases and 0 bases, there was a span of 13 bases. Germline CDR1 reads LNHDA; CDR2 reads SQIVND (reference sequence). CDR3 length equals 16 residues. The DNA for the CDR3 is TGTGCCAGTAGTAGGGGGAGCCAGCCCTCCTACAATGAGCAGTTCTTC. This gives the protein CASSRGSQPSYNEQFF.

This chain connects TRBV3-1 to TRBJ1-2; no clear D gene. The germline V gene encodes CDR1 LGHDT and CDR2 YNNKEL (reference sequence). The CDR3 length is 13 residues. The ends were cut back, 6 bases at V and 7 bases at J, with 15 bases in the middle. CDR3 sequence: CASSVLSGIGYTF. In nucleotides, the CDR3 is TGTGCCAGCAGTGTGTTGTCCGGGATTGGCTACACCTTC.

This clonotype has a count of ten or more. CDR3 residues: CASGWGSGGSPLHF. CDR3 DNA: TGTGCCAGCGGCTGGGGGTCGGGGGGTTCACCCCTCCACTTT. The chain has TRBV12-3 or TRBV12-4 and TRBJ1-6; D is possibly TRBD1 (5 bases). The CDR3 sequence is 14 residues long. The V end lost 8 bases, the J end lost 9 bases, and 17 bases lay between the germline ends.

The J gene is TRBJ1-5, the V gene TRBV6-1, with 9 bases fitting TRBD1. V lost 6 bases and J lost 2; bases outside the gene matches: 5. The germline V gene has CDR1 MNHNS and CDR2 SASEGT. The CDR3 covers 15 residues. CDR3: CASRRGQGGNQPQHF. DNA of the CDR3: TGTGCCAGCAGAAGGGGACAGGGAGGCAATCAGCCCCAGCATTTT.